The rows below give T cell receptor beta chains drawn from one sample of a study of T cell responses to AZD1222 COVID-19 vaccine. TCRdb's table, derived via immunoSEQ multiplex PCR, lists solely in-frame clones and lacks some. Among some 130,000 clones, around 86% were seen once, and the ten largest hold 20% to 25%. The source material was peripheral blood, sampled on day 0 of AZD1222 vaccination. The receptors derive from an adult in good health. Both conserved end residues are trimmed from each CDR3.

V gene: TRBV7-2; J gene: TRBJ1-2; CDR3 protein: ASSLTDRVGGYT
V gene: TRBV15; J gene: TRBJ2-7; CDR3 protein: ATSFTESNEQY
V gene: TRBV3-1/TRBV3-2; J gene: TRBJ1-1; CDR3 protein: ASSQTGRTEAF
V gene: TRBV10-2; J gene: TRBJ1-2; CDR3 protein: ASSGDSPSQVNYGYT
V gene: TRBV7-8; J gene: TRBJ2-5; CDR3 protein: ASSWADREETQY
V gene: TRBV9; J gene: TRBJ1-2; CDR3 protein: ASSPTTTGGVYGYT
V gene: TRBV4-3; J gene: TRBJ1-2; CDR3 protein: ASSRSTGGRSMGYT
V gene: TRBV12-3/TRBV12-4; J gene: TRBJ1-2; CDR3 protein: ASSHRRLGGYT
V gene: TRBV6-5; J gene: TRBJ1-2; CDR3 protein: ASSYNRDYGYT
V gene: TRBV2; J gene: TRBJ1-1; CDR3 protein: ASSQDTGGRSGAF
V gene: TRBV14; J gene: TRBJ2-7; CDR3 protein: ASSQENRDEQY
V gene: TRBV11-2; J gene: TRBJ1-1; CDR3 protein: ASSLGDRGLRTEAF
V gene: TRBV18; J gene: TRBJ1-2; CDR3 protein: ASSPPSGIYGYT
V gene: TRBV9; J gene: TRBJ1-2; CDR3 protein: ASTTGGYYGYT
V gene: TRBV6-6; J gene: TRBJ1-2; CDR3 protein: ASSWGTTYGYT
V gene: TRBV5-1; J gene: TRBJ1-3; CDR3 protein: ASSLGTGESSGNTIY
V gene: TRBV5-6; J gene: TRBJ2-2; CDR3 protein: ASSREGGELF
V gene: TRBV29-1; J gene: TRBJ1-5; CDR3 protein: SVETGNSNQPQH
V gene: TRBV28; J gene: TRBJ1-1; CDR3 protein: ASRPEGVGVFKAF
V gene: TRBV9; J gene: TRBJ2-5; CDR3 protein: ASSVLGALGETQY
V gene: TRBV4-3; J gene: TRBJ1-1; CDR3 protein: ASSQDLNTEAF
V gene: TRBV9; J gene: TRBJ1-2; CDR3 protein: ASSPPDRVRYGYT
V gene: TRBV5-1; J gene: TRBJ2-5; CDR3 protein: ASSPEGGEKVGQPEY
V gene: TRBV27; J gene: TRBJ1-4; CDR3 protein: ASSLRGEKLF
V gene: TRBV29-1; J gene: TRBJ2-3; CDR3 protein: SVDTLWTSGGASDTQY
V gene: TRBV30; J gene: TRBJ1-3; CDR3 protein: AWSKDRTAGNTIY
V gene: TRBV11-2; J gene: TRBJ1-1; CDR3 protein: ASSLGPGALTEAF
V gene: TRBV29-1; J gene: TRBJ2-3; CDR3 protein: SVERAGTAGQVTQY
V gene: TRBV4-1; J gene: TRBJ1-2; CDR3 protein: ASSPLTAEVRYGYT
V gene: TRBV28; J gene: TRBJ1-2; CDR3 protein: ASSTQGPYGYT
V gene: TRBV5-1; J gene: TRBJ1-1; CDR3 protein: ASSLGTDSPMNTEAF
V gene: TRBV2; J gene: TRBJ2-3; CDR3 protein: ASSRPGTGSDTQY
V gene: TRBV11-3; J gene: TRBJ2-5; CDR3 protein: ASSRDPAQETQY
V gene: TRBV6-5; J gene: TRBJ2-7; CDR3 protein: ASVGADRGLYEQY
V gene: TRBV6-5; J gene: TRBJ2-3; CDR3 protein: ASRRSLGDTQY
V gene: TRBV5-1; J gene: TRBJ2-1; CDR3 protein: ASSLDGGGAYNEQF
V gene: TRBV18; J gene: TRBJ1-1; CDR3 protein: ASSQDDPTEAF
V gene: TRBV29-1; J gene: TRBJ2-7; CDR3 protein: SVELSRGTGYYEQY
V gene: TRBV30; J gene: TRBJ2-7; CDR3 protein: AWSGGLLSYEQY
V gene: TRBV4-1; J gene: TRBJ2-7; CDR3 protein: ASSQPRGTGTNYEQY
V gene: TRBV4-1; J gene: TRBJ2-7; CDR3 protein: ASSQAGTASYEQY
V gene: TRBV28; J gene: TRBJ1-2; CDR3 protein: ASSPRTGWGLYGYT
V gene: TRBV7-9; J gene: TRBJ1-4; CDR3 protein: ASSFGQATTNEKLF
V gene: TRBV28; J gene: TRBJ2-1; CDR3 protein: ASSPLGTVNEQF
V gene: TRBV27; J gene: TRBJ1-1; CDR3 protein: ASSRGDRATEAF
V gene: TRBV7-8; J gene: TRBJ2-3; CDR3 protein: ASSLRGQSGDTQY
V gene: TRBV6-4; J gene: TRBJ2-1; CDR3 protein: ASSKSGGSPNEQF
V gene: TRBV28; J gene: TRBJ1-5; CDR3 protein: ASSPGQGLGSTDQPQH
V gene: TRBV28; J gene: TRBJ2-7; CDR3 protein: ASTASRGYYEQY
V gene: TRBV5-1; J gene: TRBJ1-5; CDR3 protein: ASSSGTGGGNQPQH
V gene: TRBV19; J gene: TRBJ1-1; CDR3 protein: ASSPSRDRGPEAF
V gene: TRBV6-6; J gene: TRBJ2-1; CDR3 protein: ASSPPSEQF
V gene: TRBV5-1; J gene: TRBJ2-7; CDR3 protein: ASRREPQNTYEQY